These T cell receptor beta chains were read from a single sample in a study of blood T cell repertoires in COVID-19. Assay: immunoSEQ multiplex PCR; the TCRdb copy retains only in-frame clones and omits some. The sample includes about 36,000 clones, about 77% of them seen just once. Sequencing was performed on peripheral blood. These receptors originate from a man between 60 and 75 years old with acute or convalescent COVID-19. Each CDR3 is given with its conserved first and last residue. The D gene is left open where the match is weak. For some rows the clone size is stated as once, few or many, or as a class when expanded; others skip it.

>NA|TRBJ1-4|TRBV5-6|NA
TGTGCCAGCAGCTTGTACCCCCGGGGGGAAAAACTGTTTTTT
CASSLYPRGEKLFF
>NA|TRBJ2-3|TRBV12-3/TRBV12-4|NA
TGTGCCAGCACATCGGGAGATACGCAGTATTTT
CASTSGDTQYF
>NA|TRBJ2-2|TRBV7-8|TRBD2
TGTGCCAGCAGCTTAGGCGGGAGTCTTACCGGGGAGCTGTTTTTT
CASSLGGSLTGELFF
>NA|TRBJ1-2|TRBV3-1/TRBV3-2|NA
TGTGCCAGCAGCCAAGATGAGGGATACTATGGCTACACCTTC
CASSQDEGYYGYTF
>NA|TRBJ1-1|TRBV6-6|TRBD1
TGTGCCAGCAGTTACGCCATCGGGACAGCGAACACTGAAGCTTTCTTT
CASSYAIGTANTEAFF
>few|TRBJ2-5|TRBV24-1|TRBD1
TGTGCCACCAGAGGAACAGGGGCGCGAGAAGAGACCCAGTACTTC
CATRGTGAREETQYF
>NA|TRBJ2-1|TRBV16|TRBD1
TGTGCCAGCAGCCAATCTGACAGGGTGGGGGAGCAGTTCTTC
CASSQSDRVGEQFF
>NA|TRBJ2-7|TRBV5-1|TRBD1
TGCGCCAGCAGCTTGGAGGACAGGGAAGGGCGCGAGCAGTACTTC
CASSLEDREGREQYF
>NA|TRBJ2-5|TRBV3-1/TRBV3-2|NA
TGTGCCAGCAGCCAAGTTGGAGGGAAAGAGACCCAGTACTTC
CASSQVGGKETQYF
>NA|TRBJ1-4|TRBV6-5|NA
TGTGCCAGCAGTTACGGAACAGTTAATGAAAAACTGTTTTTT
CASSYGTVNEKLFF
>NA|TRBJ1-4|TRBV19|NA
TGTGCCAGTAGTCGTGGCTCCGGCGGGACGACCGAAAAACTGTTTTTT
CASSRGSGGTTEKLFF
>NA|TRBJ1-1|TRBV5-1|TRBD1
TGCGCCAGCAGCTTGAATCAGGACAGGGTGAACACTGAAGCTTTCTTT
CASSLNQDRVNTEAFF
>NA|TRBJ2-1|TRBV7-2|NA
TGTGCCAGCAGCTTTAGCGGAGTCCGGAATGAGCAGTTCTTC
CASSFSGVRNEQFF
>NA|TRBJ2-1|TRBV11-3|TRBD2
TGTGCCAGCAGCATCGGACTAGCGGGGTACAATGAGCAGTTCTTC
CASSIGLAGYNEQFF
>NA|TRBJ1-1|TRBV19|NA
TGTGCCAGTAGTAGATGGGGGGACCCCACTGAAGCTTTCTTT
CASSRWGDPTEAFF
>NA|TRBJ1-3|TRBV28|NA
TGTGCCAGCAGTTTACAGTTGTTTGGAAACACCATATATTTT
CASSLQLFGNTIYF
>NA|TRBJ2-1|TRBV5-4|NA
TGTGCCAGCCACGCGAGGGACGGGAGCTCCTACAATGAGCAGTTCTTC
CASHARDGSSYNEQFF
>NA|TRBJ2-7|TRBV5-1|NA
TGCGCCAGCAGCTTGGCCGTGCCAGGGGAGAACTACGAGCAGTACTTC
CASSLAVPGENYEQYF
>NA|TRBJ1-1|TRBV6-5|NA
TGTGCCACCCAAACCCAGGTTAACACTGAAGCTTTCTTT
CATQTQVNTEAFF
>NA|TRBJ2-7|TRBV5-4|NA
TGTGCCAGCACCCTGTTTGGGGGCTCCGAGCAGTACTTC
CASTLFGGSEQYF
>NA|TRBJ2-2|TRBV7-6|NA
TGTGCCAGCAGCTTAGCGCCGAGACAGCTCTTCACCGGGGAGCTGTTTTTT
CASSLAPRQLFTGELFF
>NA|TRBJ2-1|TRBV9|TRBD2
TGTGCCAGCAGCCCCCAACTGGGACTAGCGGGGGTAGACGAGCAGTTCTTC
CASSPQLGLAGVDEQFF
>NA|TRBJ2-1|TRBV4-3|TRBD1
TGCGCCAGCAGCACCGGGACAGGGGACAATGAGCAGTTCTTC
CASSTGTGDNEQFF
>once|TRBJ2-7|TRBV5-1|NA
TGCGCCAGCAGCCTACAAACATGGAGGAGTGAGCAGTACTTC
CASSLQTWRSEQYF
>NA|TRBJ1-1|TRBV27|NA
TGTGCCAGCAGTGGGCAGGTGGGCACTGAAGCTTTCTTT
CASSGQVGTEAFF
>NA|TRBJ2-1|TRBV7-2|TRBD2
TGTGCCAGCAGCTTAAGGACTAGCGCCTACAATGAGCAGTTCTTC
CASSLRTSAYNEQFF
>NA|TRBJ2-7|TRBV6-5|NA
TGTGCCAGCAGTATAACAGCATCCTACGAGCAGTACTTC
CASSITASYEQYF
>NA|TRBJ1-1|TRBV6-5|NA
TGTGCCAGCAGTTACCAAAGAGGTGAAGCTTTCTTT
CASSYQRGEAFF
>NA|TRBJ1-6|TRBV28|TRBD1
TGTGCCAGCAGTTTCGGGGGCAGGGGGTATAATTCACCCCTCCACTTT
CASSFGGRGYNSPLHF
>few|TRBJ2-1|TRBV24-1|NA
TGTGCCACCAGTGATTTTGGGCAGGGGATGAATGAGCAGTTCTTC
CATSDFGQGMNEQFF
>NA|TRBJ2-3|TRBV28|TRBD1
TGTGCCAGCAGTTCGGACAGGGGGCTATTTGATACGCAGTATTTT
CASSSDRGLFDTQYF
>NA|TRBJ1-5|TRBV28|NA
TGTGCCAGCAGCCTGACGGGGAATAGCAATCAGCCCCAGCATTTT
CASSLTGNSNQPQHF
>NA|TRBJ2-5|TRBV5-1|TRBD1
TGCGCCAGCAGTAAGACAGGGGGCAAAGAGACCCAGTACTTC
CASSKTGGKETQYF
>few|TRBJ1-3|TRBV7-9|NA
TGTGCCAGCAGCCCCGGGACAAGTACTGGAAACACCATATATTTT
CASSPGTSTGNTIYF
>NA|TRBJ2-5|TRBV28|TRBD1
TGTGCCAGCAGTTTCTCCGGGACAGGGGTCGAGACCCAGTACTTC
CASSFSGTGVETQYF
>NA|TRBJ1-1|TRBV3-1/TRBV3-2|TRBD1
TGTGCCAGCAGCCAAGATTGGGCACAGGACAGGGTTCTGAACACTGAAGCTTTCTTT
CASSQDWAQDRVLNTEAFF
>NA|TRBJ2-1|TRBV27|TRBD2
TGTGCCAGCACCCCCCTCGGGGCGGGAGAAACTGAGCAGTTCTTC
CASTPLGAGETEQFF
>NA|TRBJ2-7|TRBV7-9|TRBD1
TGTGCCAGCAGCTTGGACAGGGTCTACGAGCAGTACTTC
CASSLDRVYEQYF
>NA|TRBJ2-5|TRBV5-4|NA
TGTGCCAGCAGCTTCCGACAAATCCAAGAGACCCAGTACTTC
CASSFRQIQETQYF
>NA|TRBJ1-3|TRBV27|NA
TGTGCCAGCAGTCAGTCCCACTCTGGAAACACCATATATTTT
CASSQSHSGNTIYF
>NA|TRBJ2-3|TRBV21-1|NA
TGTGCCAGCAGCAAAGGGACCCCCGGAGGGCGGGAGGGCCCTGGAGGTAAGAGAGATACGCAGTATTTT
CASSKGTPGGREGPGGKRDTQYF
>NA|TRBJ2-1|TRBV7-2|TRBD1
TGTGCCAGCGACCGGGGACAGGGGGTGGGCAATGAGCAGTTCTTC
CASDRGQGVGNEQFF
>NA|TRBJ2-1|TRBV27|TRBD2
TGTGCCAGCAGCCGACTAGCGGGAGTATCCTACAATGAGCAGTTCTTC
CASSRLAGVSYNEQFF
>NA|TRBJ2-1|TRBV27|TRBD2
TGTGCCAGCAGTTTATTGATTGGGGGGGTTATACTCTTC
CASSLLIGGVILF
>NA|TRBJ2-2|TRBV5-4|TRBD1
TGTGCCAGCAGCCCAATCGGGACAGGGAACACCGGGGAGCTGTTTTTT
CASSPIGTGNTGELFF
>NA|TRBJ2-3|TRBV6-2/TRBV6-3|TRBD2
TGTGCCAGCAGCCCCCGACTAGCGGGAGGGCCGGATACGCAGTATTTT
CASSPRLAGGPDTQYF
>NA|TRBJ2-5|TRBV2|TRBD2
TGTGCCAGCAAACTAGCGGGAAGCTCCCAAGAGACCCAGTACTTC
CASKLAGSSQETQYF
>NA|TRBJ2-1|TRBV3-1/TRBV3-2|NA
TGTGCCAGCAGCCAAGCTGGCAGAGGGTCCAATGAGCAGTTCTTC
CASSQAGRGSNEQFF
>NA|TRBJ2-5|TRBV3-1/TRBV3-2|NA
TGTGCCAGCAGCCAACTAATAGGAGTAGAGACCCAGTACTTC
CASSQLIGVETQYF